This T cell receptor (beta chain) was found in a study of T cell changes during pregnancy in multiple sclerosis. Clones were sequenced by immunoSEQ multiplex PCR, and TCRdb holds only the in-frame ones, with some missing. Seen here are tens of thousands of clones, around nine tenths observed once, and the top ten hold 0.4% to 0.6%. The length of the CDR3 is 13 residues. V dropped 3 bases and J dropped 1 base, with 6 bases sitting between them. Germline loops: CDR1 LNHDA, CDR2 SQIVND (reference sequence). This clonotype originated in a female donor with multiple sclerosis, enrolled in a pregnancy study. This chain uses TRBV19 with TRBJ1-1; D ambiguous. This material consisted of CD4+ T cells from peripheral blood mononuclear cells, taken in the second trimester of pregnancy. The CDR3 is CASSINGNTEAFF. CDR3 bases: TGTGCCAGTAGTATTAACGGGAACACTGAAGCTTTCTTT.